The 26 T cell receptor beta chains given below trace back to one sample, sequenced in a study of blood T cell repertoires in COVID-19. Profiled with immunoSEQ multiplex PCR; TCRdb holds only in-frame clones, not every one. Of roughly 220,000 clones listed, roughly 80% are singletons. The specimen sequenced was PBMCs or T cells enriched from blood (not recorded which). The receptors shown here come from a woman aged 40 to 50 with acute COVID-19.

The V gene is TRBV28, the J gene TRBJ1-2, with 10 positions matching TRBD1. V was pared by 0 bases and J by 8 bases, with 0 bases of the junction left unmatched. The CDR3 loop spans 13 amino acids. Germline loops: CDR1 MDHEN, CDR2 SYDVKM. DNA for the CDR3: TGTGCCAGCAGTTTATGGGGACAGGGGGGCTACACCTTC. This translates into CASSLWGQGGYTF.

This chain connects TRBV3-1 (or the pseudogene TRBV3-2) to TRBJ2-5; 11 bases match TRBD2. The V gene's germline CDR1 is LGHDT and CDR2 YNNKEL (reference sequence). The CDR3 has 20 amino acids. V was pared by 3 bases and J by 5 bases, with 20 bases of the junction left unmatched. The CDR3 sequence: CASSHRISWTSGPPRETQYF. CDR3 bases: TGTGCCAGCAGCCATAGGATCTCCTGGACTAGCGGGCCTCCTAGGGAGACCCAGTACTTC.

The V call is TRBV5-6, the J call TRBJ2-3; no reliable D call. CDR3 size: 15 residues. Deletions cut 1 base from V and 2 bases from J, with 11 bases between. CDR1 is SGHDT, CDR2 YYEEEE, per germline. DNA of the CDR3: TGTGCCAGCAGCTTGTTCGGTTTTAACACAGATACGCAGTATTTT. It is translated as CASSLFGFNTDTQYF.

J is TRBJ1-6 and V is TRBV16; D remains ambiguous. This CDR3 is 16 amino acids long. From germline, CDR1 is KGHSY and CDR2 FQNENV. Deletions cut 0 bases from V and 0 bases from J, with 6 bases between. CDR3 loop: CASSQSGSSYNSPLHF. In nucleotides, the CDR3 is TGTGCCAGCAGCCAATCAGGGAGCTCCTATAATTCACCCCTCCACTTT. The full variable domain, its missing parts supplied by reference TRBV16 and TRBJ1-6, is GEEVAQTPKHLVRGEGQKAKLYCAPIKGHSYVFWYQQVLKNEFKFLISFQNENVFDETGMPKERFSAKCLPNSPCSLEIQATKLEDSAVYFCASSQSGSSYNSPLHFGNGTRLTVT.

CDR3 protein: CASSLGRLAGGDTQYF. CDR3 sequence (DNA): TGTGCCAGCAGCTTAGGTCGACTAGCGGGGGGAGATACGCAGTATTTT. This chain joins TRBV5-6 and TRBJ2-3; 13 bases line up with TRBD2. After removal of 2 bases from V and 5 bases from J, the junction contained 5 bases not matched to a gene. The CDR3 consists of 16 residues. Germline V CDR1 and CDR2: SGHDT, YYEEEE.

The CDR3 DNA reads TGTGCCAGCAGCCCTCTGGGAGGGTTCACCGGGGAGCTGTTTTTT. Translation: CASSPLGGFTGELFF. The V call is TRBV11-2, the J call TRBJ2-2, with 7 bases aligning to TRBD2. Germline lookup yields CDR1 SGHAT and CDR2 FQNNGV. The CDR3 consists of 15 residues. Trimming removed 5 bases from V and 4 bases from J; junction bases left unmatched: 7.

The CDR3 region is CASSVVSNTGELFF. CDR3 sequence (DNA): TGTGCCAGCAGCGTAGTGAGTAACACCGGGGAGCTGTTTTTT. The genes are TRBV9 and TRBJ2-2; D is uncertain. Germline V gene sequence: CDR1 SGDLS, CDR2 YYNGEE. The CDR3 has 14 amino acids. Between the trimmed V and J ends, which lost 0 bases and 2 bases, there was a span of 5 bases.

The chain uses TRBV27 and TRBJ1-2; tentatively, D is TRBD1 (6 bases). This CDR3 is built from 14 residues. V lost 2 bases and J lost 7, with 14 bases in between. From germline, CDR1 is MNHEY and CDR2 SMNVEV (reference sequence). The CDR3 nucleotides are TGTGCCAGCAGTTTAGGATCTACAGGGTTTGGCTACACCTTC. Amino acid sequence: CASSLGSTGFGYTF.

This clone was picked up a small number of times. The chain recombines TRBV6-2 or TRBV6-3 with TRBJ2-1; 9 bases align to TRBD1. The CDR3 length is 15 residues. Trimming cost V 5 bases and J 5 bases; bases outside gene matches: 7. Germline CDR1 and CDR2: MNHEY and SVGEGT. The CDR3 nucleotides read TGTGCCAGCAGTGCCCCGGGACAGGGTCACAATGAGCAGTTCTTC. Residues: CASSAPGQGHNEQFF.

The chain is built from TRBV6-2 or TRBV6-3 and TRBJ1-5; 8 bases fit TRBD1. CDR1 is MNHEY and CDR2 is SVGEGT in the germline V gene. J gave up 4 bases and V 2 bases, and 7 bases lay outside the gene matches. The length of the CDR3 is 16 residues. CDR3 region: CASSYPDRGSNQPQHF. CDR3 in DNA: TGTGCCAGCAGTTACCCCGACAGGGGTTCGAATCAGCCCCAGCATTTT.

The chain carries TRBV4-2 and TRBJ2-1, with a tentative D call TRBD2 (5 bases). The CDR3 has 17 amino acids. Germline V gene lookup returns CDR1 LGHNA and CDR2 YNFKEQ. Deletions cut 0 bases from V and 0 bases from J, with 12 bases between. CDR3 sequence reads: CASSQDFGGSSYNEQFF. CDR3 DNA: TGTGCCAGCAGCCAAGATTTTGGAGGTAGCTCCTACAATGAGCAGTTCTTC.

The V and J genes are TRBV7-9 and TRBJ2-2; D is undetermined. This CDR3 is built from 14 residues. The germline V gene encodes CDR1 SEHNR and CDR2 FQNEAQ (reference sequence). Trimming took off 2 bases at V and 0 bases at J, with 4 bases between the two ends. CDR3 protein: CASSLQANTGELFF. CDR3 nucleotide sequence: TGTGCCAGCAGCTTACAGGCGAACACCGGGGAGCTGTTTTTT. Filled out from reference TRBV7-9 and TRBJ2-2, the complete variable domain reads DTGVSQNPRHKITKRGQNVTFRCDPISEHNRLYWYRQTLGQGPEFLTYFQNEAQLEKSRLLSDRFSAERPKGSFSTLEIQRTEQGDSAMYLCASSLQANTGELFFGEGSRLTVL.

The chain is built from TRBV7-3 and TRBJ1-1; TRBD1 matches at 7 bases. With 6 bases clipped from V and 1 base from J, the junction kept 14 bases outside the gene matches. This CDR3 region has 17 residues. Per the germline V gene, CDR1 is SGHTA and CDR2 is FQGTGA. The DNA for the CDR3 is TGTGCCAGCAGTCCGGGACCGAAAACAGGGGCGAACACTGAAGCTTTCTTT. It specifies CASSPGPKTGANTEAFF.

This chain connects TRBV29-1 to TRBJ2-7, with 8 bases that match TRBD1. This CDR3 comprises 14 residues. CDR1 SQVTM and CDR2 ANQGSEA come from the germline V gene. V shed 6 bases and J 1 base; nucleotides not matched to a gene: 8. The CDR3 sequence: CSVAVGQVSYEQYF. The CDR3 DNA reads TGCAGCGTCGCGGTGGGACAGGTTTCCTACGAGCAGTACTTC.

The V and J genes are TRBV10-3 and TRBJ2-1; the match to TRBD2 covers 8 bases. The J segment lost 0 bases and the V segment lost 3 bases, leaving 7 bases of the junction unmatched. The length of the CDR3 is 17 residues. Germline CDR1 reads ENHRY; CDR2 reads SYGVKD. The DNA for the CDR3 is TGTGCCATCAGTGACCTGGGCGGGGGGAACTCCTACAATGAGCAGTTCTTC. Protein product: CAISDLGGGNSYNEQFF.

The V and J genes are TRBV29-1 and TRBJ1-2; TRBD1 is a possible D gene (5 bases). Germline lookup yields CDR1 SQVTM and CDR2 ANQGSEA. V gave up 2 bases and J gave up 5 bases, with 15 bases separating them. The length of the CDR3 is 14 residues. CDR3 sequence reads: CSVETYGGGYGYTF. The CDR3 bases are TGCAGCGTTGAAACGTATGGCGGGGGATATGGCTACACCTTC.

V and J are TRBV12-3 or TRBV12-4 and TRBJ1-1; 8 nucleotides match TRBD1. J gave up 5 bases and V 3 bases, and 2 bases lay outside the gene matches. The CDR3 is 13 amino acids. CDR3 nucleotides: TGTGCCAGCAGTTTGGGACAGGTGACTGAAGCTTTCTTT. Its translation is CASSLGQVTEAFF.

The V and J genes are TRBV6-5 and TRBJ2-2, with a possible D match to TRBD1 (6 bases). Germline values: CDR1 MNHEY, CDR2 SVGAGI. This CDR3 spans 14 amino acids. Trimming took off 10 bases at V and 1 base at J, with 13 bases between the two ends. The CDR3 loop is CATILTGNTGELFF. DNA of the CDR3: TGTGCCACCATCTTGACAGGGAACACCGGGGAGCTGTTTTTT.

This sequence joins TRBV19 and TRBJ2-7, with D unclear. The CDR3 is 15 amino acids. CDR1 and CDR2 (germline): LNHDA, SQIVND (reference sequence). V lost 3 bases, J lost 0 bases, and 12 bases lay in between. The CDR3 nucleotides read TGTGCCAGTAGTATCCCCCGGGTAAGCTCCTACGAGCAGTACTTC. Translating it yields CASSIPRVSSYEQYF.

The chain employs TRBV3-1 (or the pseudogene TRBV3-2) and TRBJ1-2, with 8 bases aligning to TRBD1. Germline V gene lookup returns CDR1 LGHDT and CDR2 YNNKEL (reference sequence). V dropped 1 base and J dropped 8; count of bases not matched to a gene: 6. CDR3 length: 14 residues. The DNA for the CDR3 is TGTGCCAGCAGCCAAGGGGATCGACAGGGGGGCTACACCTTC. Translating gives CASSQGDRQGGYTF.

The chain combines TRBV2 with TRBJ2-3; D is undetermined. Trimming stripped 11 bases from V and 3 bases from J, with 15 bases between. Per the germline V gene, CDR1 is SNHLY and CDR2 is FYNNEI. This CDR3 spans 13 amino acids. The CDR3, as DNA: TGTGCCCGACACTTAATAGGTACAGATACGCAGTATTTT. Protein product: CARHLIGTDTQYF.

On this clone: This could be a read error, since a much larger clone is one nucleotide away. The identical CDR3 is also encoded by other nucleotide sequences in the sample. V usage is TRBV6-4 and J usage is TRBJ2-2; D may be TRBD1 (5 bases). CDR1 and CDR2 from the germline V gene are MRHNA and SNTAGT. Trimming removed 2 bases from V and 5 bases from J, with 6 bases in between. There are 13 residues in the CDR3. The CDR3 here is CASSDRGTGELFF. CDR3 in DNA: TGTGCCAGCAGTGACAGGGGAACCGGGGAGCTGTTTTTT.

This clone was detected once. The CDR3 here is CASSEAVYSPLHF. The CDR3, as DNA: TGTGCCAGCTCAGAGGCTGTGTATTCACCCCTCCACTTT. The chain employs TRBV18 and TRBJ1-6, with D unclear. Germline CDR1 is KGHSH and CDR2 is LQKENI. V lost 5 bases, J lost 8 bases, and 10 bases lay in between. This CDR3 contains 13 residues.

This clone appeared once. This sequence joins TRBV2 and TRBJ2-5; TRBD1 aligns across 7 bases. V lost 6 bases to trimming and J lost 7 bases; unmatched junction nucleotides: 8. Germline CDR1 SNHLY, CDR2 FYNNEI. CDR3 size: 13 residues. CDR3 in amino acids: CASSVGQDGTQYF. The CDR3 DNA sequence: TGTGCCAGCAGCGTAGGACAGGATGGGACCCAGTACTTC.

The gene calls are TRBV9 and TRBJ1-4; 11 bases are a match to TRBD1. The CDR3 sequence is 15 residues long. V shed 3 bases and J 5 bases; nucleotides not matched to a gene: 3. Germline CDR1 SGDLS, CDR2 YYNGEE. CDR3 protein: CASSAGQGGNEKLFF. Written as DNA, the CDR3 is TGTGCCAGCAGCGCGGGACAGGGGGGGAATGAAAAACTGTTTTTT. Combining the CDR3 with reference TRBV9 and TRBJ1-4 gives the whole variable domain DSGVTQTPKHLITATGQRVTLRCSPRSGDLSVYWYQQSLDQGLQFLIQYYNGEERAKGNILERFSAQQFPDLHSELNLSSLELGDSALYFCASSAGQGGNEKLFFGSGTQLSVL.

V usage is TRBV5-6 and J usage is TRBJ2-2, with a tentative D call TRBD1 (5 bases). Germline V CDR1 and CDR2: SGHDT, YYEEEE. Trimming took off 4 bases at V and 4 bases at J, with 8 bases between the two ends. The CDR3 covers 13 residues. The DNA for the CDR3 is TGTGCCAGCAGCCAACAGGTCACCGGGGAGCTGTTTTTT. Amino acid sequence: CASSQQVTGELFF. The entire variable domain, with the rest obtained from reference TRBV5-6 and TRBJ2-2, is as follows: DAGVTQSPTHLIKTRGQQVTLRCSPKSGHDTVSWYQQALGQGPQFIFQYYEEEERQRGNFPDRFSGHQFPNYSSELNVNALLLGDSALYLCASSQQVTGELFFGEGSRLTVL.